Given below is one T cell receptor (beta chain) in context. Clones were sequenced by immunoSEQ multiplex PCR, and TCRdb holds only the in-frame ones, with some missing. The table lists about 280,000 clones, around nine tenths of them singletons, with about 12% in the top ten. This record comes from a study of blood T cell repertoires in COVID-19. In the study overall: The United States, Italy and Spain supplied acute and convalescent COVID-19 samples. From T cells, B-cell-depleted T cells, or PBMCs came the material, which was cDNA or gDNA.

The Seattle site enrolled patients during active infection and followed them longitudinally. V dropped 10 bases and J dropped 1 base, with 17 bases sitting between them. This CDR3 is 15 amino acids long. CDR1 MNHEY and CDR2 SVGAGI come from the germline V gene. The specimen sequenced was peripheral blood. The rearrangement joins TRBV6-5 to TRBJ1-3; tentative D call: TRBD1 (6 bases). The TCR comes from a woman between 65 and 79 years old with COVID-19, enrolled during active disease. DNA for the CDR3: TGTGCCACCAAAACAGGGTTCACTTCTGGAAACACCATATATTTT. Its protein product is CATKTGFTSGNTIYF.